Listed here are 4 T cell receptor beta chains from one sample, sequenced in a study of cytomegalovirus exposure and HLA in healthy donors. PCR primers comprised 60 Vbeta and 13 Jbeta primers. TCRdb's copy holds only in-frame clones and misses some; the assay was immunoSEQ multiplex PCR. The sample data list approximately 100,000 clones. The specimen was PBMCs. The receptors come from a man aged 35-49 years in good health and CMV-seronegative.

The chain is built from TRBV5-1 and TRBJ1-1; D is ambiguous. The length of the CDR3 is 13 residues. The V gene's germline CDR1 is SGHRS and CDR2 YFSETQ. V lost 4 bases and J 7 bases, leaving 14 bases between the germline ends. DNA for the CDR3: TGCGCCAGCAGCCCCGCAGGTGAAGTTGAAGCTTTCTTT. Amino acids: CASSPAGEVEAFF. The full variable domain, rest sourced from reference TRBV5-1 and TRBJ1-1, is KAGVTQTPRYLIKTRGQQVTLSCSPISGHRSVSWYQQTPGQGLQFLFEYFSETQRNKGNFPGRFSGRQFSNSRSEMNVSTLELGDSALYLCASSPAGEVEAFFGQGTRLTVV.

The chain joins TRBV7-2 to TRBJ2-2; 9 bases map to TRBD2. V dropped 6 bases and J dropped 6; count of bases not matched to a gene: 8. CDR1 is SGHTA, CDR2 FQGNSA, per germline. The CDR3 loop spans 15 amino acids. The CDR3, as DNA: TGTGCCAGCAGGACCGTAGCGGGAGTTCCCGGGGAGCTGTTTTTT. It is translated as CASRTVAGVPGELFF.

This chain uses TRBV18 with TRBJ2-5; 8 nucleotides agree with TRBD1. This CDR3 comprises 15 residues. V dropped 2 bases and J dropped 5; count of bases not matched to a gene: 7. Germline V gene lookup returns CDR1 KGHSH and CDR2 LQKENI. The CDR3 is CASSPGTGSMETQYF. DNA of the CDR3: TGTGCCAGCTCACCAGGGACAGGTAGCATGGAGACCCAGTACTTC.

The chain joins TRBV5-3 to TRBJ2-3, with D tentatively TRBD2 (5 bases). TRBV5-3 has ORF status, its function being uncertain. This CDR3 is built from 13 residues. V was shortened by 3 bases and J by 7 bases, with 12 bases between the two germline ends. The chain's CDR3 is CARSSLRDYTQYF. The CDR3 DNA follows: TGTGCCAGAAGCTCCCTGAGGGATTATACGCAGTATTTT.